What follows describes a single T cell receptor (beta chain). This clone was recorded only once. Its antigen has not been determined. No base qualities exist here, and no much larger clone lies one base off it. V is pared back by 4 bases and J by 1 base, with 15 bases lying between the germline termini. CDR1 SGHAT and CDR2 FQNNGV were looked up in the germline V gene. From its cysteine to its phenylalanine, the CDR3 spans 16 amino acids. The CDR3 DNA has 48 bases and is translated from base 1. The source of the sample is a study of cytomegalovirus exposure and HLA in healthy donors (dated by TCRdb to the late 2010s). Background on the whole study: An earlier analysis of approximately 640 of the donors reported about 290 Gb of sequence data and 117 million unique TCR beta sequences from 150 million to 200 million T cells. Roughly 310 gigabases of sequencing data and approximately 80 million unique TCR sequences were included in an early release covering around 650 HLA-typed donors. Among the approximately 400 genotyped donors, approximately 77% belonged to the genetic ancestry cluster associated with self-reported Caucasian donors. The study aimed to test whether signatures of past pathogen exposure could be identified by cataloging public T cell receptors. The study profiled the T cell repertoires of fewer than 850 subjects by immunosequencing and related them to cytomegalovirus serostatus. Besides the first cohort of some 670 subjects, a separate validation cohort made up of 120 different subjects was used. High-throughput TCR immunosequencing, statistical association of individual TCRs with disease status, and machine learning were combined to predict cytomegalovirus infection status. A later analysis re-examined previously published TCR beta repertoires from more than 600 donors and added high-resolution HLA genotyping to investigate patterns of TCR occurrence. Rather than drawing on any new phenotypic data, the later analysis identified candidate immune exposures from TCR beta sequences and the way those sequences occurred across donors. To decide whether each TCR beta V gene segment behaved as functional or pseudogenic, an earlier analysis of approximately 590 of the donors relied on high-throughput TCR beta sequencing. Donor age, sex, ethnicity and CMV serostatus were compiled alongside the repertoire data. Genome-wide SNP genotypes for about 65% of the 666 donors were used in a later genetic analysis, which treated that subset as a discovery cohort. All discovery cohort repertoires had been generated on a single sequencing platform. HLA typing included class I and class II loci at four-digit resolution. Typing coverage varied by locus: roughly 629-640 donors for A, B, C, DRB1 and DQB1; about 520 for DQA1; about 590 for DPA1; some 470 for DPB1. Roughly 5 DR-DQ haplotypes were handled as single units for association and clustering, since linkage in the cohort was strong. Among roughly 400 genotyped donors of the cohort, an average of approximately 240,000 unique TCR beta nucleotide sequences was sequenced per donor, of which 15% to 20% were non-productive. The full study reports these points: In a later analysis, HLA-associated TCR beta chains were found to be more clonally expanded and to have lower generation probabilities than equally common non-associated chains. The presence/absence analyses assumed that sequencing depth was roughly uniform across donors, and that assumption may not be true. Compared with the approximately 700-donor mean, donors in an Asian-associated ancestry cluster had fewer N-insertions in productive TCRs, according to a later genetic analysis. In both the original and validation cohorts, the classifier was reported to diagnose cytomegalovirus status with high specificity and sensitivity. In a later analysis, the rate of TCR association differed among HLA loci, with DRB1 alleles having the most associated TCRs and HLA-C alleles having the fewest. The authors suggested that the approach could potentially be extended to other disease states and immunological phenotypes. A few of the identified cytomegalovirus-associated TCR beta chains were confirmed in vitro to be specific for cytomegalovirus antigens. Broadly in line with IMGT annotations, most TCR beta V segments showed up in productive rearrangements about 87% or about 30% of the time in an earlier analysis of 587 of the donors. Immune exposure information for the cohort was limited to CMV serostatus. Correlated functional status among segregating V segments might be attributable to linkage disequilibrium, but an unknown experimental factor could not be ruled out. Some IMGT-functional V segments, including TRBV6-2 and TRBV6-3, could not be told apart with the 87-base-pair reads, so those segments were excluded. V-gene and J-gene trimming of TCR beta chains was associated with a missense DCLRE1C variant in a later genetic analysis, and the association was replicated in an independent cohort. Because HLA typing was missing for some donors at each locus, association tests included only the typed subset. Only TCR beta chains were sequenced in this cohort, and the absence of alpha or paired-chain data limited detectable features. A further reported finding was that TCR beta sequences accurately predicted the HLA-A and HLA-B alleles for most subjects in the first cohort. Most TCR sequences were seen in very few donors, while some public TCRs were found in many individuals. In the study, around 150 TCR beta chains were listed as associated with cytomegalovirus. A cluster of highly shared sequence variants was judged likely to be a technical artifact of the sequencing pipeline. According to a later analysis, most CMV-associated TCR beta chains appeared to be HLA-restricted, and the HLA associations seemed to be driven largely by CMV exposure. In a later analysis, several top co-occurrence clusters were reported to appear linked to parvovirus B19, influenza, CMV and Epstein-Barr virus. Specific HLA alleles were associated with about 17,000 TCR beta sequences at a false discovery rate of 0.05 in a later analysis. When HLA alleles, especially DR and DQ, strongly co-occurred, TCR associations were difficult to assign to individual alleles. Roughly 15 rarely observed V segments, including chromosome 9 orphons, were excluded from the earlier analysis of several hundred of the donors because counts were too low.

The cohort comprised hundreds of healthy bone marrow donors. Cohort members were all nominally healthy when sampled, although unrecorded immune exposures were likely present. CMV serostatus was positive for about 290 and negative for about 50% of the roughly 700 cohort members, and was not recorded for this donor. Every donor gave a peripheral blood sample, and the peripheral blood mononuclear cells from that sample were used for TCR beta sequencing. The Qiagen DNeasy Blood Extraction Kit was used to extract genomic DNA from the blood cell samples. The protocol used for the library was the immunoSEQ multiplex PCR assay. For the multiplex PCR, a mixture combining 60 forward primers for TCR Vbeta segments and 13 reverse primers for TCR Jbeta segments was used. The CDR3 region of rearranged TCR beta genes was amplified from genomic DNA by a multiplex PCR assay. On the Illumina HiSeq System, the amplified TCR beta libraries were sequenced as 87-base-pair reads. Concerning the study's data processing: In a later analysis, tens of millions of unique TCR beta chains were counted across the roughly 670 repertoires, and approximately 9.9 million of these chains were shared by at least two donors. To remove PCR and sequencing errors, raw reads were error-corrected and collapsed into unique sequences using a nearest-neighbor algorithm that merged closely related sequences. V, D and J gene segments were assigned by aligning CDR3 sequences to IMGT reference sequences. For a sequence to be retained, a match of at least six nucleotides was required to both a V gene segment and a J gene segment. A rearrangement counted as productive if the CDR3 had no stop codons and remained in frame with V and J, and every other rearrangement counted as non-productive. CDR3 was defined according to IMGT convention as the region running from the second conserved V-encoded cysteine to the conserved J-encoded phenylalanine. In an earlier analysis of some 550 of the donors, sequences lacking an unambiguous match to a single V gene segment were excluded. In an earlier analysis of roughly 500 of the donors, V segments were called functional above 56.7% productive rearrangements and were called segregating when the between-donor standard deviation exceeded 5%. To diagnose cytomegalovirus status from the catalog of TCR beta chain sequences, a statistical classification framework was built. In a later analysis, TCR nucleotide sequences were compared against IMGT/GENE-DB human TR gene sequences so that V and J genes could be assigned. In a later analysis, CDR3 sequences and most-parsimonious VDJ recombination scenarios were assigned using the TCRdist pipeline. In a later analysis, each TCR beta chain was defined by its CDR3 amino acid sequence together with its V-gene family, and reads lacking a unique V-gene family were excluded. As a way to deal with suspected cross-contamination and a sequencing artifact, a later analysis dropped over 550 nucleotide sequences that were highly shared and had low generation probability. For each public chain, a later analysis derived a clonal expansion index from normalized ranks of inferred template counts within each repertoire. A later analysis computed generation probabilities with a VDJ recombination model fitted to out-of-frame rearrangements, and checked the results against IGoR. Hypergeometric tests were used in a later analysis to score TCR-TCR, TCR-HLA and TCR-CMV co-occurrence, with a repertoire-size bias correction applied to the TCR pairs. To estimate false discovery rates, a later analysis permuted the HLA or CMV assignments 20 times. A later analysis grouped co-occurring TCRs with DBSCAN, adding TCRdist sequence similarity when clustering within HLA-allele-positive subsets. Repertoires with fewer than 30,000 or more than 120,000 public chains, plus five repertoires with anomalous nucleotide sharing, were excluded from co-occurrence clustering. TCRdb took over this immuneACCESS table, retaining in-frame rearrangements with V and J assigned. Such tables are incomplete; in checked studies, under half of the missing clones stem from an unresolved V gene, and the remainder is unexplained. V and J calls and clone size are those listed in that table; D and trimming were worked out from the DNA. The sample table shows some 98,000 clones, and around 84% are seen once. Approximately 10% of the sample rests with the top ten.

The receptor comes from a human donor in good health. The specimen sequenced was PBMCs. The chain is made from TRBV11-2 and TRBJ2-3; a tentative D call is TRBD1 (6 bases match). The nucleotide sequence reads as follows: TGTGCCAGCAGCTCGAAAGGACAGTTGGGCACAGATACGCAGTATTTT. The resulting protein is CASSSKGQLGTDTQYF.